A selection of T cell receptor beta chains follows, all from one sample in a study of T-cell reconstitution after alpha-beta-depleted transplantation in children. MiXCR was run by TCRdb on the PCR reads, yielding one entry per CDR3 protein. The sample contains approximately 520,000 distinct CDR3 sequences, over 10% of which appear only once. This specimen was PBMCs, mostly from graft donor cells, taken 180 days after TCRalphabeta/CD19-depleted stem cell transplant. The receptors come from a female patient aged 2 to 10 who had a stem cell transplant for aplastic anemia, so the T cells may come from the graft donor. CDR3s include the opening cysteine and the closing phenylalanine or tryptophan. The order of the fields is D gene, clone size, V gene, J gene, CDR3 protein, CDR3 DNA. The D gene is left open where the match is weak. For some rows the clone size is stated as once, few or many, or as a class when expanded; others skip it.

>-|-|TRBV9|TRBJ2-5
CASSVGNSQETQYF
TGTGCCAGCAGCGTAGGGAACAGCCAAGAGACCCAGTACTTC
>-|-|TRBV20-1|TRBJ1-2
CSATPTGTGGYTF
TGCAGTGCTACTCCCACAGGGACGGGTGGCTACACCTTC
>TRBD2|few|TRBV12-3/TRBV12-4|TRBJ2-3
CASTLAGVADTQYF
TGTGCCAGCACACTAGCGGGAGTAGCAGATACGCAGTATTTT
>-|few|TRBV18|TRBJ2-2
CASSPSTGNTGELFF
TGTGCCAGCTCACCATCGACAGGCAACACCGGGGAGCTGTTTTTT
>-|-|TRBV20-1|TRBJ2-5
CSARDPRDETQYF
TGCAGTGCTAGAGATCCCCGTGACGAGACCCAGTACTTC
>-|few|TRBV3-1|TRBJ1-1
CASSQIQGMGGRTEAFF
TGTGCCAGCAGCCAAATACAGGGAATGGGAGGTAGAACTGAAGCTTTCTTT
>TRBD1|few|TRBV7-2|TRBJ1-2
CASSVWDRGGYGYTF
TGTGCCAGCAGCGTATGGGACAGGGGTGGCTATGGCTACACCTTC
>TRBD2|few|TRBV5-1|TRBJ2-1
CASSWGTSGIAEQFF
TGCGCCAGCAGCTGGGGGACTAGCGGGATTGCTGAGCAGTTCTTC
>-|-|TRBV28|TRBJ1-1
CASSPPAAWGAFF
TGTGCCAGCAGTCCCCCCGCTGCGTGGGGAGCTTTCTTT
>-|-|TRBV5-6|TRBJ1-1
CASSLSWLNTEAFF
TGTGCCAGCAGCTTGTCCTGGCTGAACACTGAAGCTTTCTTT
>-|-|TRBV29-1|TRBJ1-2
CSVEGSSQGGYTF
TGCAGCGTTGAAGGCAGTTCCCAGGGGGGCTACACCTTC
>-|few|TRBV12-3/TRBV12-4|TRBJ1-1
CASSLTDSTEAFF
TGTGCCAGCAGTTTGACGGATTCTACTGAAGCTTTCTTT
>TRBD1|-|TRBV29-1|TRBJ2-5
CSVEEATGVHLPETQYF
TGCAGCGTTGAAGAAGCGACAGGGGTCCACTTGCCGGAGACCCAGTACTTC
>TRBD1|few|TRBV12-3/TRBV12-4|TRBJ1-5
CASSFRQGNQPQHF
TGTGCCAGCAGTTTCAGACAGGGAAATCAGCCCCAGCATTTT
>TRBD1|many|TRBV29-1|TRBJ2-7
CSARDRDPYEQYF
TGCAGCGCCCGGGACAGGGACCCCTACGAGCAGTACTTC
>TRBD2|few|TRBV7-2|TRBJ2-1
CASGRLAGNEQFF
TGTGCCAGCGGAAGACTAGCTGGCAATGAGCAGTTCTTC
>-|-|TRBV6-5|TRBJ1-5
CASRHNQPQHF
TGTGCCAGCAGGCACAATCAGCCCCAGCATTTT
>-|-|TRBV20-1|TRBJ2-1
CSASRDRSSYNEQFF
TGCAGTGCTAGTAGGGACCGGAGCTCCTACAATGAGCAGTTCTTC
>TRBD2|few|TRBV27|TRBJ2-3
CASRPQRGRTDTQYF
TGTGCCAGCAGGCCCCAGCGGGGGAGAACAGATACGCAGTATTTT
>TRBD2|few|TRBV27|TRBJ2-1
CASSHGTSGSSYNEQFF
TGTGCCAGCAGTCACGGGACTAGCGGTAGCTCCTACAATGAGCAGTTCTTC
>TRBD2|-|TRBV20-1|TRBJ2-2
CSARASGRAVTGELFF
TGCAGTGCTAGGGCTAGCGGGAGGGCCGTCACCGGGGAGCTGTTTTTT
>-|few|TRBV7-2|TRBJ2-2
CASSPTNIGELFF
TGTGCCAGCAGCCCCACAAATATCGGGGAGCTGTTTTTT
>TRBD1|-|TRBV28|TRBJ1-5
CASSLTGGGVSNQPQHF
TGTGCCAGCAGTCTCACAGGGGGTGGAGTGAGCAATCAGCCCCAGCATTTT
>TRBD2|many|TRBV28|TRBJ2-3
CASSFPWTSGGPSTDTQYF
TGTGCCAGCAGTTTCCCCTGGACTAGCGGGGGACCTAGCACAGATACGCAGTATTTT
>-|-|TRBV25-1|TRBJ1-1
CASSEVGRLAEAFF
TGTGCCAGCAGTGAAGTCGGGCGGCTGGCTGAAGCTTTCTTT
>TRBD1|-|TRBV24-1|TRBJ2-2
CATSDQGQGTGELFF
TGTGCCACCAGTGACCAGGGACAGGGAACCGGGGAGCTGTTTTTT
>-|-|TRBV5-1|TRBJ1-1
CASSLRSVNTEAFF
TGCGCCAGCAGCTTGCGTTCTGTGAACACTGAAGCTTTCTTT
>-|-|TRBV3-1|TRBJ1-4
CASSQDLQDEKLFF
TGTGCCAGCAGCCAAGATTTGCAGGATGAAAAACTGTTTTTT
>TRBD2|-|TRBV12-5|TRBJ2-1
CASAPPDIAGGTSSYNEQFF
TGTGCTAGTGCCCCACCAGACATAGCGGGAGGGACGAGCTCCTACAATGAGCAGTTCTTC
>-|few|TRBV15|TRBJ1-2
CATSRDSYRDYTF
TGTGCCACCAGCAGAGATAGTTACAGGGACTACACCTTC
>TRBD1|few|TRBV12-3/TRBV12-4|TRBJ1-2
CASSYLDRAYGYTF
TGTGCCAGCAGTTACCTGGACAGGGCGTATGGCTACACCTTC
>-|-|TRBV12-3/TRBV12-4|TRBJ1-2
CASSLVHNGYTF
TGTGCCAGCAGTTTGGTACACAATGGCTACACCTTC
>-|few|TRBV20-1|TRBJ2-3
CSARDRADSQSTDTQYF
TGCAGTGCTAGAGACAGGGCCGACTCCCAAAGCACAGATACGCAGTATTTT
>-|few|TRBV28|TRBJ2-1
CASSPRTYLPTEQFF
TGTGCCAGCAGTCCCCGGACTTATTTGCCTACTGAGCAGTTCTTC
>TRBD2|many|TRBV29-1|TRBJ2-2
CSVRVGGVNTGELFF
TGCAGCGTACGAGTGGGGGGGGTTAACACCGGGGAGCTGTTTTTT
>TRBD2|-|TRBV12-3/TRBV12-4|TRBJ2-7
CASSVSGSLGEQYF
TGTGCCAGCAGCGTAAGCGGGAGCCTTGGCGAGCAGTACTTC
>-|few|TRBV25-1|TRBJ1-5
CASSEGGYQPQHF
TGTGCCAGCAGTGAGGGAGGGTATCAGCCCCAGCATTTT
>TRBD2|few|TRBV10-2|TRBJ2-3
CASITGLAGPDTQYF
TGCGCCAGCATAACAGGACTAGCGGGTCCAGATACGCAGTATTTT
>-|-|TRBV7-2|TRBJ2-5
CASSLAGIFQETQYF
TGTGCCAGCAGCTTAGCAGGGATTTTTCAAGAGACCCAGTACTTC
>-|-|TRBV11-3|TRBJ2-2
CASSPAGQPRGELFF
TGTGCCAGCAGCCCGGCCGGACAACCTCGAGGGGAGCTGTTTTTT
>TRBD1|few|TRBV20-1|TRBJ1-2
CSASRGFKDGYTF
TGCAGTGCGAGCAGGGGGTTTAAGGATGGCTACACCTTC
>-|few|TRBV18|TRBJ2-7
CASSPGTDYEQYF
TGTGCCAGCTCACCAGGGACGGACTACGAGCAGTACTTC
>-|few|TRBV11-2|TRBJ1-5
CASSRPREPQHF
TGTGCCAGCAGCCGGCCCCGGGAGCCCCAGCATTTT
>-|-|TRBV3-1|TRBJ2-7
CATSQEGQGGSYEQYF
TGTGCCACCAGCCAAGAGGGGCAGGGGGGTTCCTACGAGCAGTACTTC
>TRBD1|-|TRBV4-1|TRBJ2-7
CASSQGDRNSYEQYF
TGCGCCAGCAGCCAAGGGGACAGGAACTCCTACGAGCAGTACTTC
>-|-|TRBV3-1|TRBJ2-7
CASSQEMVLRGDEQYF
TGTGCCAGCAGCCAAGAAATGGTCCTACGTGGTGACGAGCAGTACTTC
>-|-|TRBV7-9|TRBJ1-3
CASSLTRLGVGNTIYF
TGTGCCAGCAGCTTAACTCGATTAGGGGTCGGAAACACCATATATTTT
>TRBD2|-|TRBV5-1|TRBJ2-7
CASSLAGWRGGLAAPYEQYF
TGCGCCAGCAGCTTGGCAGGTTGGCGGGGAGGACTAGCGGCCCCCTACGAGCAGTACTTC
>-|many|TRBV20-1|TRBJ2-1
CSAREGSSYNEQFF
TGCAGTGCTAGAGAAGGGAGCTCCTACAATGAGCAGTTCTTC
>TRBD2|few|TRBV9|TRBJ2-2
CASSVAPGTSDVGELFF
TGTGCCAGCAGCGTAGCTCCCGGGACTAGTGATGTCGGGGAGCTGTTTTTT
>-|few|TRBV15|TRBJ2-1
CATSSSGSYNEQFF
TGTGCCACCAGCAGTAGCGGCTCCTACAATGAGCAGTTCTTC
>-|few|TRBV11-3|TRBJ2-3
CASSPPLRTWGTDTQYF
TGTGCCAGCAGTCCTCCCCTCCGGACGTGGGGCACAGATACGCAGTATTTT
>TRBD2|many|TRBV14|TRBJ2-1
CASSQGLVWTSGRNEQFF
TGTGCCAGCAGCCAAGGGTTAGTCTGGACTAGCGGGAGAAATGAGCAGTTCTTC
>TRBD2|-|TRBV19|TRBJ2-2
CASSVRRGLAGYRAGELFF
TGTGCCAGTAGTGTCCGGCGTGGGCTAGCGGGATATAGGGCCGGGGAGCTGTTTTTT
>-|many|TRBV7-9|TRBJ2-3
CASSFGQIRTDTQYF
TGTGCCAGCAGCTTTGGACAGATCCGAACAGATACGCAGTATTTT
>TRBD1|many|TRBV12-3/TRBV12-4|TRBJ2-5
CASSLGTGRETQYF
TGTGCCAGCAGTTTGGGGACAGGGCGAGAGACCCAGTACTTC
>TRBD2|few|TRBV7-8|TRBJ2-1
CASHVAGASPYNEQFF
TGTGCCAGCCATGTAGCGGGGGCCTCTCCGTACAATGAGCAGTTCTTC
>-|few|TRBV5-1|TRBJ2-3
CASSSRSLNPPYTDTQYF
TGCGCCAGCAGTTCCCGGAGCCTCAACCCACCTTACACAGATACGCAGTATTTT